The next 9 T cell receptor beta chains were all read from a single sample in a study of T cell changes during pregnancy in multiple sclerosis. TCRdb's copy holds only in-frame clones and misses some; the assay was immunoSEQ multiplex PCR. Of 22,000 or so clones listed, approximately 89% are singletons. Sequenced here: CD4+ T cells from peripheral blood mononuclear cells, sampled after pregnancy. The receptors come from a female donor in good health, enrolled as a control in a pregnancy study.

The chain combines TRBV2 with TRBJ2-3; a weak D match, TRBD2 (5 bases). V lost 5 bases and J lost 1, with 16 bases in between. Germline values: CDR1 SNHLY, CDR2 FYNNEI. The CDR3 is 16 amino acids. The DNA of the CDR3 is TGTGCCAGCAGTAGACGGTTAGCGACTGGCACAGATACGCAGTATTTT. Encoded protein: CASSRRLATGTDTQYF.

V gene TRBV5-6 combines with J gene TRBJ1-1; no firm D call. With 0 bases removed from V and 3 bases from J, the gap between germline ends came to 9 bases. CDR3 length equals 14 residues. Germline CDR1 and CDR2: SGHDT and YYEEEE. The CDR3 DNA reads TGTGCCAGCAGCTTGGGCGGCCCCGACACTGAAGCTTTCTTT. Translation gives CASSLGGPDTEAFF.

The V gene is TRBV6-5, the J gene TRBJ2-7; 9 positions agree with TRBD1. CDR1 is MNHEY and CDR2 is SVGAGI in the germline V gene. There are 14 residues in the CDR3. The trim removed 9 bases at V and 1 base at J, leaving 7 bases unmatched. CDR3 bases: TGTGCCAGAACGGGGACAGGGTTTTCCTACGAGCAGTACTTC. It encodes CARTGTGFSYEQYF.

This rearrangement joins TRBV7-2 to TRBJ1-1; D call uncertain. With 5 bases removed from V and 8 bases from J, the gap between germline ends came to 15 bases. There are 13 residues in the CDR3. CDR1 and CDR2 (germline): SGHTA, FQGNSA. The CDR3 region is CASSQLAGKEAFF. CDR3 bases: TGTGCCAGCAGCCAACTTGCCGGGAAAGAAGCTTTCTTT.

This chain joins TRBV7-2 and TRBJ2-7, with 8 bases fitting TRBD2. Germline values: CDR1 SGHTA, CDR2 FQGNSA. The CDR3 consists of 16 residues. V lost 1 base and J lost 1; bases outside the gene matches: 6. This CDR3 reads CASSLVGGGRSYEQYF. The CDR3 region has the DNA TGTGCCAGCAGCTTAGTGGGCGGGGGGCGGTCCTACGAGCAGTACTTC.

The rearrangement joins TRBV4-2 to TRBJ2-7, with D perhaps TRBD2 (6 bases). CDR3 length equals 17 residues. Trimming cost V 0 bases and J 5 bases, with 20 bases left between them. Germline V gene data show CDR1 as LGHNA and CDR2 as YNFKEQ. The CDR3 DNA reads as TGTGCCAGCAGCCAAGATTTAGGGCTAGGAGGGTTGAACGAGCAGTACTTC. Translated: CASSQDLGLGGLNEQYF.

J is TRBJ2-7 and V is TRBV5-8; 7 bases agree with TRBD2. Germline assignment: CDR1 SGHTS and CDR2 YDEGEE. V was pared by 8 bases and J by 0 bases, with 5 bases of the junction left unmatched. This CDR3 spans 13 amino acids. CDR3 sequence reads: CASRGRVSYEQYF. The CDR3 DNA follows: TGTGCCAGTAGAGGGAGGGTCTCCTACGAGCAGTACTTC.

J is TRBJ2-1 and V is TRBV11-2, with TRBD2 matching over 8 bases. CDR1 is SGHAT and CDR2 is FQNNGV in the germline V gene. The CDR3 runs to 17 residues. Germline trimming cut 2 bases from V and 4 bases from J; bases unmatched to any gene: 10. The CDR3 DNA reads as TGTGCCAGCAGCTTATTACCAGCTAGCGGGCCTTACAATGAGCAGTTCTTC. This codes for CASSLLPASGPYNEQFF.

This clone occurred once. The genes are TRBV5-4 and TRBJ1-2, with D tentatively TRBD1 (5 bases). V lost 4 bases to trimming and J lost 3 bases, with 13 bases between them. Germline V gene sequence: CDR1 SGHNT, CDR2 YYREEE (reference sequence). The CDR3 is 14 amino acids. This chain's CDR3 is CASSRKEGHYGYTF. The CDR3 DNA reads TGTGCCAGCAGCCGTAAGGAGGGGCACTATGGCTACACCTTC.